A selection of T cell receptor beta chains follows, all from one sample in a study of a mutant IDH1 vaccine in newly diagnosed glioma. No antigen has been assigned to these receptors. Only in-frame clones appear in the TCRdb table, and some are missing; sequencing was by immunoSEQ multiplex PCR. Counted here are roughly 60,000 clones, 65% to 75% occurring once; the ten biggest clones make up 4.5% to 5%. Material: PBMCs, obtained from a glioma patient whose treatment included an IDH1 peptide vaccine. Receptors originate from a man in his forties or fifties with glioma. Both conserved end residues are part of each CDR3. A D gene is named only where the DNA matches it firmly. Size tells how often a clone was seen (once, few, many) or the class of an expanded clone, and some rows leave it out.

d_call: TRBD2
v_call: TRBV20-1
j_call: TRBJ2-1
clone_size: -
cdr3_nt: TGCAGTGCAAGACTAGCGAATGAGCAGTTCTTC
cdr3_aa: CSARLANEQFF

d_call: TRBD1
v_call: TRBV27
j_call: TRBJ1-2
clone_size: -
cdr3_nt: TGTGCCAGCAGTTTCCTACAGGGGAACTATGGCTACACCTTC
cdr3_aa: CASSFLQGNYGYTF

d_call: -
v_call: TRBV7-6
j_call: TRBJ2-1
clone_size: -
cdr3_nt: TGTGCCAGCAGCTTAATAGGGTTAGGCGATGAGCAGTTCTTC
cdr3_aa: CASSLIGLGDEQFF

d_call: -
v_call: TRBV10-2
j_call: TRBJ1-1
clone_size: few
cdr3_nt: TGCGCCAGCGGAGCGGCCATGAACACTGAAGCTTTCTTT
cdr3_aa: CASGAAMNTEAFF

d_call: -
v_call: TRBV15
j_call: TRBJ2-2
clone_size: -
cdr3_nt: TGTGCCACCAGCAGAGACAAGGGATACACCGGGGAGCTGTTTTTT
cdr3_aa: CATSRDKGYTGELFF

d_call: -
v_call: TRBV7-2
j_call: TRBJ1-3
clone_size: -
cdr3_nt: TGTGCCAGCAGCTTCGTACAGTCCCCTGGAAACACCATATATTTT
cdr3_aa: CASSFVQSPGNTIYF

d_call: -
v_call: TRBV5-1
j_call: TRBJ1-4
clone_size: -
cdr3_nt: TGCGCCAGCAGCTTTCGGGGGAGAGGCGGGTCTACTAATGAAAAACTGTTTTTT
cdr3_aa: CASSFRGRGGSTNEKLFF

d_call: -
v_call: TRBV14
j_call: TRBJ2-3
clone_size: -
cdr3_nt: TGTGCCAGCAGTTCACAGGCCAATACGCAGTATTTT
cdr3_aa: CASSSQANTQYF

d_call: TRBD1
v_call: TRBV7-9
j_call: TRBJ1-1
clone_size: -
cdr3_nt: TGTGCCAGCAGCAAAGCGACAGGGTGGGCTGAAGCTTTCTTT
cdr3_aa: CASSKATGWAEAFF

d_call: -
v_call: TRBV10-3
j_call: TRBJ1-5
clone_size: -
cdr3_nt: TGTGCCATCAGTGGGCAAAAGGACCAGCCCCAGCATTTT
cdr3_aa: CAISGQKDQPQHF

d_call: -
v_call: TRBV19
j_call: TRBJ2-7
clone_size: -
cdr3_nt: TGTGCCAGTAGTATGGGCGGAGGTTACGAGCAGTACTTC
cdr3_aa: CASSMGGGYEQYF

d_call: -
v_call: TRBV30
j_call: TRBJ1-1
clone_size: few
cdr3_nt: TGTGCCTGGAGTGTAATGGGGACGAACACTGAAGCTTTCTTT
cdr3_aa: CAWSVMGTNTEAFF

d_call: -
v_call: TRBV6-1
j_call: TRBJ1-5
clone_size: -
cdr3_nt: TGTGCCAGCAGTGGTCGGCCTGATTATCAGCCCCAGCATTTT
cdr3_aa: CASSGRPDYQPQHF

d_call: -
v_call: TRBV27
j_call: TRBJ2-1
clone_size: -
cdr3_nt: TGTGCCAGCAGTTTATCCACCTTGGGGTCCTACAATGAGCAGTTCTTC
cdr3_aa: CASSLSTLGSYNEQFF

d_call: -
v_call: TRBV15
j_call: TRBJ1-5
clone_size: -
cdr3_nt: TGTGCCACCAGCAGGGAGAGACGGGGACCCCAGCATTTT
cdr3_aa: CATSRERRGPQHF